The 29 T cell receptor beta chains reported below all come from one sample, sequenced in a study of identical twins. TCRdb recomputed calls from the 5' RACE reads with MiXCR, one row per CDR3 protein. The sample has approximately 240,000 distinct CDR3 sequences; around an eighth are singletons. The sample comprised memory (CD45RO+) T cells sorted from blood. The receptors derive from a woman aged 18-30 years in good health.

Comments on this clonotype: The junction and the germline gene differ at one end; a read error may be behind it. V is TRBV10-3 and J is TRBJ2-3, with 9 bases fitting TRBD2. The germline CDR1 and CDR2 sequences are ENHRY and SYGVKD. The CDR3 covers 14 residues. The CDR3 loop reads CAITREGPTDMQYF. CDR3 DNA: TGTGCCATCACGCGGGAGGGCCCCACAGATATGCAGTATTTT.

The sample holds many counts of this clonotype. The chain combines TRBV30 with TRBJ1-5; D gene unclear. The CDR3 sequence is 13 residues long. The ends were cut back, 3 bases at V and 9 bases at J, with 15 bases in the middle. Per the germline V gene, CDR1 is GTSNPN and CDR2 is SVGIG (reference sequence). The CDR3 DNA reads as TGTGCCTGGAGCGGGGTTTGGAAAGGGCCCCAGCATTTT. Translated: CAWSGVWKGPQHF.

This clonotype occurred a few times. CDR3 in amino acids: CASSAQGAWGYTF. In DNA form, the CDR3 reads TGTGCCAGCAGCGCCCAGGGGGCTTGGGGCTACACCTTC. This rearrangement joins TRBV7-2 to TRBJ1-2; 8 bases are a match to TRBD1. The V and J ends lost 5 bases and 8 bases, in that order; junction bases with no gene match: 7. CDR1 SGHTA and CDR2 FQGNSA come from the germline V gene. This CDR3 has 13 residues.

CDR3 in amino acids: CASSPAGPGNTREQYF. CDR3 bases: TGCGCCAGCAGCCCGGCGGGGCCGGGCAATACTAGAGAGCAGTACTTC. The chain recombines TRBV5-1 with TRBJ2-7, with D perhaps TRBD2 (6 bases). The CDR3 consists of 16 residues. Germline CDR1 and CDR2: SGHRS and YFSETQ. V dropped 4 bases and J dropped 7 bases, with 24 bases sitting between them. The full variable domain, in which reference TRBV5-1 and TRBJ2-7 provide the parts outside the CDR3, is KAGVTQTPRYLIKTRGQQVTLSCSPISGHRSVSWYQQTPGQGLQFLFEYFSETQRNKGNFPGRFSGRQFSNSRSEMNVSTLELGDSALYLCASSPAGPGNTREQYFGPGTRLTVT.

The rearrangement joins TRBV29-1 to TRBJ2-1; 11 nucleotides agree with TRBD1. This CDR3 has 13 amino acids. Losses at the gene ends were 2 bases for V and 7 bases for J; bases not matched to a gene: 1. Germline loops: CDR1 SQVTM, CDR2 ANQGSEA. CDR3 coding DNA: TGCAGCGTTGAACGGGACAGGGGGAATGAGCAGTTCTTC. It encodes CSVERDRGNEQFF.

This clonotype turned up a few times. This chain links TRBV7-2 with TRBJ2-7, with 12 positions matching TRBD2. V lost 6 bases, J lost 1 base, and 7 bases stayed unmatched. The CDR3 extends over 16 amino acids. The germline CDR1 and CDR2 sequences are SGHTA and FQGNSA. CDR3 region: CASRMTGTSGSYEQYF. For the CDR3, the DNA is TGTGCCAGCAGGATGACCGGGACTAGCGGGTCCTACGAGCAGTACTTC.

This clonotype has more than one count but fewer than ten. V gene TRBV27 combines with J gene TRBJ2-7; D tentatively fits TRBD1 or TRBD2 (5 bases each). Germline CDR1 reads MNHEY; CDR2 reads SMNVEV (reference sequence). With 6 bases removed from V and 2 bases from J, the gap between germline ends came to 14 bases. The CDR3 contains 14 residues. CDR3 amino acids: CASRAGTGTYEQYF. The DNA for the CDR3 is TGTGCCAGCAGGGCCGGGACGGGTACCTACGAGCAGTACTTC.

The chain uses TRBV5-1 and TRBJ1-1; possibly TRBD1 for D (6 bases). V lost 4 bases and J 0 bases, leaving 13 bases between the germline ends. The CDR3 contains 15 residues. Germline V gene sequence: CDR1 SGHRS, CDR2 YFSETQ. CDR3 residues: CASSRKTGMNTEAFF. CDR3 DNA sequence: TGCGCCAGCAGCCGGAAAACAGGGATGAACACTGAAGCTTTCTTT.

CDR3 bases: TGTGCCAGCAGTGAGGGACAGATTAGCAATCAGCCCCAGCATTTT. It yields the protein CASSEGQISNQPQHF. The chain uses TRBV2 and TRBJ1-5; TRBD1 aligns across 7 bases. The CDR3 length is 15 residues. The V gene's germline CDR1 is SNHLY and CDR2 FYNNEI. V lost 3 bases to trimming and J lost 0 bases; unmatched junction nucleotides: 2. The whole variable domain, filled in from reference TRBV2 and TRBJ1-5, reads EPEVTQTPSHQVTQMGQEVILRCVPISNHLYFYWYRQILGQKVEFLVSFYNNEISEKSEIFDDQFSVERPDGSNFTLKIRSTKLEDSAMYFCASSEGQISNQPQHFGDGTRLSIL.

The V and J genes are TRBV2 and TRBJ2-1; no clear D. The ends were cut back, 3 bases at V and 9 bases at J, with 18 bases in the middle. This CDR3 region has 15 residues. The germline CDR1 and CDR2 sequences are SNHLY and FYNNEI. The CDR3: CASSELRSVLGEQFF. The CDR3 nucleotides read TGTGCCAGCAGTGAGCTAAGGTCGGTTTTGGGTGAGCAGTTCTTC.

The chain has TRBV4-2 and TRBJ2-3; a weak D match, TRBD2 (6 bases). Germline loops: CDR1 LGHNA, CDR2 YNFKEQ. The CDR3 extends over 15 amino acids. V lost 0 bases, J lost 0 bases, and 7 bases lay in between. This CDR3 reads CASSQEGTSTDTQYF. The CDR3, as DNA: TGTGCCAGCAGCCAAGAAGGGACTAGCACAGATACGCAGTATTTT.

V is TRBV5-6 and J is TRBJ2-2; perhaps TRBD1 as D (6 bases). This CDR3 contains 16 residues. Per germline, CDR1 SGHDT and CDR2 YYEEEE. Trimming left V 3 bases short and J 1 base short, with 13 bases between. The DNA of the CDR3 is TGTGCCAGCAGCTATTACAGGGTTATGAACACCGGGGAGCTGTTTTTT. This codes for CASSYYRVMNTGELFF.

This clonotype was seen only a few times. The DNA for the CDR3 is TGCAGTGCTAGACACGGGGTAGGCACCGGGGAGCTGTTTTTT. It codes for CSARHGVGTGELFF. The V gene is TRBV20-1, the J gene TRBJ2-2; tentatively, D is TRBD2 (5 bases). CDR3 length equals 14 residues. V lost 2 bases to trimming and J lost 4 bases, with 11 bases between them. Per germline, CDR1 DFQATT and CDR2 SNEGSKA (reference sequence).

The J gene is TRBJ2-1, the V gene TRBV29-1; D perhaps matches TRBD1 (6 bases). This CDR3 has 13 amino acids. V gave up 0 bases and J gave up 6 bases, with 9 bases separating them. In germline, CDR1 is SQVTM, CDR2 ANQGSEA. The CDR3, as DNA: TGCAGCGTTGAAGATACCAGGGGCAATGAGCAGTTCTTC. It translates to CSVEDTRGNEQFF.

The CDR3 coding sequence is TGCAGTGCCCGCCCGCTAGCGGGGGGGAACGAGCAGTACTTC. This encodes CSARPLAGGNEQYF. The V call is TRBV20-1, the J call TRBJ2-7; 12 bases fit TRBD2. From germline, CDR1 is DFQATT and CDR2 SNEGSKA (reference sequence). This CDR3 spans 14 amino acids. V lost 6 bases to trimming and J lost 5 bases; unmatched junction nucleotides: 8.

The rearrangement joins TRBV12-3 or TRBV12-4 to TRBJ1-5; unclear D gene. CDR3 length: 12 amino acids. V lost 9 bases and J 4 bases, leaving 10 bases between the germline ends. As DNA, the CDR3 is TGTGCCAGACCGGGATCTAATCAGCCCCAGCATTTT. The encoded protein is CARPGSNQPQHF.

This clonotype was detected ten times or more. V is TRBV5-1 and J is TRBJ2-1; D unresolved. The CDR3 has 12 amino acids. Germline lookup yields CDR1 SGHRS and CDR2 YFSETQ. Trimming left V 2 bases short and J 7 bases short, with 7 bases between. CDR3 DNA: TGCGCCAGCAGCTTCTTAGGGAATGAGCAGTTCTTC. Its translation: CASSFLGNEQFF.

This clonotype occurred a few times. The J gene is TRBJ2-6, the V gene TRBV5-1; the match to TRBD1 covers 10 bases. The CDR3 totals 17 residues. Unmatched junction bases numbered 0, after V lost 0 bases and J lost 0 bases. Per the germline V gene, CDR1 is SGHRS and CDR2 is YFSETQ. The CDR3 region is CASSLGTGGSGANVLTF. CDR3 coding DNA: TGCGCCAGCAGCTTGGGGACAGGGGGCTCTGGGGCCAACGTCCTGACTTTC.

The rearrangement uses TRBV20-1 and TRBJ2-7, with 7 bases lining up with TRBD1. The CDR3 covers 14 residues. Trimming took 1 base from V and 2 from J; bases not matched to a gene: 5. CDR1 and CDR2 from the germline V gene are DFQATT and SNEGSKA (reference sequence). The CDR3 DNA sequence: TGCAGTGCTAGAGGAGGGACAGAGACCTACGAGCAGTACTTC. Encoded protein: CSARGGTETYEQYF.

This clonotype was seen a handful of times. V usage is TRBV14 and J usage is TRBJ2-1; tentative D call: TRBD2 (5 bases). The CDR3 spans 14 residues. V lost 3 bases and J lost 8, with 14 bases in between. Per the germline V gene, CDR1 is SGHDN and CDR2 is FVKESK. The CDR3 DNA reads as TGTGCCAGCAGCCACGAGAGAGCGCGGGATGAGCAGTTCTTC. Translating it yields CASSHERARDEQFF.

V gene TRBV4-1 combines with J gene TRBJ1-2, with D unclear. The CDR3 runs to 15 residues. Trimming left V 0 bases short and J 4 bases short, with 12 bases between. Germline V gene data show CDR1 as MGHRA and CDR2 as YSYEKL. The CDR3 coding sequence is TGCGCCAGCAGCCAAGATCGGAGCTCCCTCTATGGCTACACCTTC. It codes for CASSQDRSSLYGYTF.

In its sample, this clonotype was seen a few times. V is TRBV6-5 and J is TRBJ1-1; no firm D call. The CDR3 spans 18 residues. The germline V gene has CDR1 MNHEY and CDR2 SVGAGI. Trimming cost V 0 bases and J 1 base, with 18 bases left between them. CDR3 in amino acids: CASSYSRMEGVRNTEAFF. The CDR3 coding sequence is TGTGCCAGCAGTTACTCTCGTATGGAGGGAGTGAGGAACACTGAAGCTTTCTTT.

This clonotype was counted a few times. This rearrangement joins TRBV2 to TRBJ2-3; 12 bases agree with TRBD2. The V gene's germline CDR1 is SNHLY and CDR2 FYNNEI. CDR3 size: 12 residues. The junction had 1 base not matched to a gene; V was cut back by 6 bases and J by 9 bases. The CDR3 here is CASRGTSGTQYF. As DNA, the CDR3 is TGTGCCAGCAGGGGGACTAGCGGGACGCAGTATTTT.

This clonotype was observed at least ten times. The chain is built from TRBV6-1 and TRBJ1-2; no firm D call. This CDR3 comprises 13 residues. V gave up 7 bases and J gave up 4 bases, with 13 bases separating them. Looked up from germline, CDR1 is MNHNS and CDR2 is SASEGT. The CDR3 sequence: CASMMSFLYGYTF. In DNA form, the CDR3 reads TGTGCCAGCATGATGAGTTTTCTCTATGGCTACACCTTC.

This clonotype occurred a few times. This rearrangement joins TRBV6-5 to TRBJ2-7, with 12 bases fitting TRBD2. The V segment lost 2 bases and the J segment 7 bases; nucleotides outside the gene matches: 9. CDR1 is MNHEY and CDR2 is SVGAGI in the germline V gene. The CDR3 is 16 residues long. The CDR3 bases are TGTGCCAGCAGTTACCCCTCGACTAGCGGGAGTGAAGAGCAGTACTTC. Its translation: CASSYPSTSGSEEQYF.

The chain is built from TRBV20-1 and TRBJ2-5, with D possibly matching TRBD2 (6 bases). Per the germline V gene, CDR1 is DFQATT and CDR2 is SNEGSKA (reference sequence). The length of the CDR3 is 18 residues. Trimming removed 2 bases at V and 5 bases at J, with 27 bases between. The DNA for the CDR3 is TGCAGTGCTAGAAACCGGGGAGGTTGGGGCGGAAGCTCGGAGACCCAGTACTTC. Protein sequence: CSARNRGGWGGSSETQYF.

In its sample, this clonotype was seen a few times. This chain uses TRBV6-1 with TRBJ2-7; D is possibly TRBD1 (6 bases). CDR3 length equals 14 residues. In germline, CDR1 is MNHNS, CDR2 SASEGT. V shed 0 bases and J shed 9 bases, with 15 bases lying between them. The CDR3 nucleotides are TGTGCCAGCAGTGAAGCGCTTCCAGGGGTAGGGCAGTACTTC. This codes for CASSEALPGVGQYF.

This clonotype was counted only a few times. The chain carries TRBV7-9 and TRBJ1-1; D remains unclear. Germline assignment: CDR1 SEHNR and CDR2 FQNEAQ (reference sequence). The CDR3 sequence is 13 residues long. Trimming stripped 4 bases from V and 5 bases from J, with 11 bases between. This chain's CDR3 is CASSWNRGTEAFF. The CDR3 coding sequence is TGTGCCAGCAGCTGGAACCGGGGTACTGAAGCTTTCTTT.

This clonotype has a handful of counts. The gene calls are TRBV7-3 and TRBJ2-1, with TRBD2 matching 7 bases. This CDR3 spans 16 amino acids. V dropped 6 bases and J dropped 3; count of bases not matched to a gene: 11. Germline values: CDR1 SGHTA, CDR2 FQGTGA. The CDR3 spells CASSPQSGVNYNEQFF. The CDR3 DNA reads TGTGCCAGCAGTCCTCAAAGCGGGGTTAACTACAATGAGCAGTTCTTC.